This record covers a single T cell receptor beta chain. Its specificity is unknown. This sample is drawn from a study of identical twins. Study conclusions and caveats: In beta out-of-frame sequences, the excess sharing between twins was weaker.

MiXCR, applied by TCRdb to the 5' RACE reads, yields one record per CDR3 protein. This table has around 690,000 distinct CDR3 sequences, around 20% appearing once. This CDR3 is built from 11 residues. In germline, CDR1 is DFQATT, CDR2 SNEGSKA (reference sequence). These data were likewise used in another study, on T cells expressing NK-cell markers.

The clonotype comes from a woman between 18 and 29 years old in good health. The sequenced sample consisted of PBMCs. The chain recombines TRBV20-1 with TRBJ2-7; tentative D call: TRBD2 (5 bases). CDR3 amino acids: CSATKGSEQYF. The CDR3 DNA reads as TGCAGCGCCACAAAAGGGAGCGAGCAGTACTTC.